This TCR beta chain was identified in a study of blood T cell repertoires in COVID-19. As for the study in general: Researchers got acute and convalescent COVID-19 samples from the United States, Italy and Spain. Sources were T cells, B-cell-depleted T cells, or PBMCs; the material itself was cDNA or gDNA.

Clones were read by immunoSEQ multiplex PCR, and TCRdb kept only the in-frame ones, dropping some. The table records approximately 320,000 clones, 65% to 90% of them present only once. Sequences were obtained from peripheral blood. This sequence was found in a human donor in a cohort sampled during active COVID-19.

CDR3 sequence: CASSVGGGPYGYTF. The CDR3 DNA reads TGTGCCAGCAGCGTGGGCGGGGGCCCGTATGGCTACACCTTC. The rearrangement joins TRBV9 to TRBJ1-2, with D maybe TRBD1 (6 bases). Germline CDR1 reads SGDLS; CDR2 reads YYNGEE. V was shortened by 2 bases and J by 5 bases, with 13 bases between the two germline ends. CDR3 length: 14 residues.